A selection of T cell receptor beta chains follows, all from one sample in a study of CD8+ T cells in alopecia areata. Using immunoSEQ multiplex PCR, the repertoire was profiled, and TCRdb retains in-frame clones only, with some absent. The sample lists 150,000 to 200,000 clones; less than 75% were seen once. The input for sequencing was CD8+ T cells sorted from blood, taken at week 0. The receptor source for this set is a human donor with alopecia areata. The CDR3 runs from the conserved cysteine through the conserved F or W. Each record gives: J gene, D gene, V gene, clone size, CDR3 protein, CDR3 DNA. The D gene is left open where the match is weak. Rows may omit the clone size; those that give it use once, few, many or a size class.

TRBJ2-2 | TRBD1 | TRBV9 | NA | CASSAGGATGELFF | TGTGCCAGCAGCGCAGGGGGCGCGACCGGGGAGCTGTTTTTT
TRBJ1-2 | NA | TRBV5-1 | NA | CASSLAGTEGDGYTF | TGCGCCAGCAGCTTGGCCGGAACAGAAGGAGATGGCTACACCTTC
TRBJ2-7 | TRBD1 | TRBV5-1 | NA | CASSAGTGAYEQYF | TGCGCCAGCAGCGCCGGGACAGGGGCCTACGAGCAGTACTTC
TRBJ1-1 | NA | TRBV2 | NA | CASVPPTGPEAFF | TGTGCCAGCGTTCCCCCCACGGGGCCTGAAGCTTTCTTT
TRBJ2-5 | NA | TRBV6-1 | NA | CASSPGRYQETQYF | TGTGCCAGCAGTCCCGGTCGGTACCAAGAGACCCAGTACTTC
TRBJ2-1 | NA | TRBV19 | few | CASSILAANNEQFF | TGTGCCAGTAGTATCCTCGCCGCGAACAATGAGCAGTTCTTC
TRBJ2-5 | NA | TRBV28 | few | CASSLLAGAPQETQYF | TGTGCCAGCAGTTTATTGGCGGGGGCCCCCCAAGAGACCCAGTACTTC
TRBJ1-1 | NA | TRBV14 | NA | CASSRGPSFAFF | TGTGCCAGCAGCCGTGGGCCGTCTTTCGCTTTCTTT
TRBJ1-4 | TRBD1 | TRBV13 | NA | CASSSGTGSEKLFF | TGTGCCAGCAGCTCGGGGACAGGGAGTGAAAAACTGTTTTTT
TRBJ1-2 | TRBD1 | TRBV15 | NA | CATSSRTGSNYGYTF | TGTGCCACCAGCTCCAGGACAGGTTCTAACTATGGCTACACCTTC
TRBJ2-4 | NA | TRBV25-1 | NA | CASTPGGKNIQYF | TGTGCCAGCACCCCCGGGGGCAAAAACATTCAGTACTTC
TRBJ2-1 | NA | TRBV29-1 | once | CSGYGGQGNEQFF | TGCAGCGGCTACGGGGGGCAAGGCAATGAGCAGTTCTTC
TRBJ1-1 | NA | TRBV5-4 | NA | CASSLTGWQDTEAFF | TGTGCCAGCAGCTTGACAGGGTGGCAGGACACTGAAGCTTTCTTT
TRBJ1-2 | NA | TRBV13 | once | CASSLYRTAYGYTF | TGTGCCAGCAGCTTATATCGGACAGCCTATGGCTACACCTTC
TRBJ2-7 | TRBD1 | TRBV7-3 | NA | CASSPRQGYEQYF | TGTGCCAGCAGCCCTCGACAGGGGTACGAGCAGTACTTC
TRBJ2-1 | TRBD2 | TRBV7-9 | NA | CASSLTSGGYNEQFF | TGTGCCAGCAGCTTAACTAGCGGGGGGTACAATGAGCAGTTCTTC